Listed below are T cell receptor beta chains from one sample, sequenced in a study of blood T cells in healthy people across ages. TCRdb reprocessed the 5' RACE reads via MiXCR and lists one record per CDR3 protein. Of about 640,000 distinct CDR3 sequences in the sample, around three fifths were seen once. The sequenced sample was blood. All receptors come from a man aged 55 to 70 in good health. CDR3s include the opening cysteine and the closing phenylalanine or tryptophan. A D gene is named only where the DNA matches it firmly. Clone sizes are given selectively: once, few, many, or a class where the clone is expanded.

abundance,j_gene,v_gene,d_gene,CDR3aa,CDR3nt
NA,TRBJ1-1,TRBV12-3/TRBV12-4,NA,CASSLSDTGNTEAFF,TGTGCCAGCAGTTTATCAGACACGGGGAACACTGAAGCTTTCTTT
few,TRBJ2-5,TRBV28,TRBD1,CASSLPAGGQETQYF,TGTGCCAGCAGTTTACCGGCAGGGGGCCAAGAGACCCAGTACTTC
few,TRBJ1-2,TRBV7-2,NA,CASSLVSVGGSSYTF,TGTGCCAGCAGTCTAGTGAGCGTTGGGGGATCTAGCTACACCTTC
many,TRBJ2-7,TRBV7-2,NA,CASRRGPYEQYF,TGTGCCAGCAGGAGGGGACCCTACGAGCAGTACTTC
NA,TRBJ2-1,TRBV20-1,TRBD2,CSARQGLAGVTNNEQFF,TGCAGTGCTAGACAAGGACTAGCGGGGGTCACGAACAATGAGCAGTTCTTC
NA,TRBJ1-2,TRBV20-1,TRBD1,CSANMADRGNYGYTF,TGCAGTGCGAACATGGCGGACAGGGGAAATTATGGCTACACCTTC
few,TRBJ2-6,TRBV29-1,NA,CSVEQSGANVLTF,TGCAGCGTTGAACAGTCTGGGGCCAACGTCCTGACTTTC
NA,TRBJ2-4,TRBV6-1,NA,CASTGVGNIQYF,TGTGCCAGCACGGGCGTTGGGAACATTCAGTACTTC
few,TRBJ2-3,TRBV11-2,NA,CASSLGNGGPTDTQYF,TGTGCCAGCAGCTTAGGGAACGGGGGACCCACAGATACGCAGTATTTT
few,TRBJ1-2,TRBV7-2,NA,CASSLNSRSYGYTF,TGTGCCAGCAGCTTAAATTCGCGGAGCTATGGCTACACCTTC
NA,TRBJ1-1,TRBV6-5,TRBD1,CASRTDRVGTEAFF,TGTGCCAGCAGAACCGACAGGGTAGGGACTGAAGCTTTCTTT
NA,TRBJ2-3,TRBV13,TRBD1,CASSSPRDSLQYF,TGTGCCAGCAGCTCGCCCCGGGACAGTTTGCAGTATTTT
NA,TRBJ2-5,TRBV12-3/TRBV12-4,NA,CASSTGPVTQYF,TGTGCCAGCAGCACAGGGCCAGTTACCCAGTACTTC
NA,TRBJ1-6,TRBV10-3,TRBD1,CAISESAGGSYNSPLHF,TGTGCCATCAGTGAGTCGGCAGGGGGCTCCTATAATTCACCCCTCCACTTT
NA,TRBJ1-1,TRBV12-3/TRBV12-4,NA,CASSPQLGLNTEAFF,TGTGCCAGCAGTCCACAACTAGGCTTGAACACTGAAGCTTTCTTT
NA,TRBJ2-5,TRBV20-1,NA,CSARDSGLQETQYF,TGCAGTGCTAGAGACTCCGGGCTTCAAGAGACCCAGTACTTC
NA,TRBJ2-5,TRBV5-1,NA,CASSLVGGGGEETQYF,TGCGCCAGCAGCTTGGTTGGTGGAGGGGGCGAAGAGACCCAGTACTTC
NA,TRBJ1-2,TRBV6-1,NA,CASSERQGQGYTF,TGTGCCAGCAGTGAACGGCAGGGGCAGGGCTACACCTTC
NA,TRBJ2-1,TRBV10-3,TRBD2,CAISLSGGVTSYNEQFF,TGTGCCATCAGTCTTAGCGGGGGAGTCACCTCCTACAATGAGCAGTTCTTC
NA,TRBJ1-4,TRBV6-1,NA,CASSVRGGNEKLFF,TGTGCCAGCAGTGTTAGGGGGGGTAATGAAAAACTGTTTTTT
NA,TRBJ2-5,TRBV7-7,NA,CASSSFKGEQETQYF,TGTGCCAGCAGCTCCTTTAAGGGGGAACAAGAGACCCAGTACTTC
few,TRBJ2-7,TRBV10-3,TRBD2,CAIRNTGGGQVEQYF,TGTGCCATCAGAAACACGGGGGGGGGTCAGGTTGAGCAGTACTTC
NA,TRBJ1-4,TRBV3-1,TRBD1,CASSQTGTNEKLFF,TGTGCCAGCAGTCAGACAGGGACTAATGAAAAACTGTTTTTT
NA,TRBJ2-1,TRBV9,NA,CASSVADSSYNEQFF,TGTGCCAGCAGCGTAGCCGACTCTTCCTACAATGAGCAGTTCTTC
NA,TRBJ2-7,TRBV6-1,TRBD2,CASKAGAAIYEQYF,TGTGCCAGCAAAGCGGGGGCAGCCATCTACGAGCAGTACTTC
NA,TRBJ1-1,TRBV20-1,NA,CSARDPNGNTEAFF,TGCAGTGCTAGAGACCCAAATGGGAACACTGAAGCTTTCTTT
once,TRBJ1-2,TRBV6-5,NA,CASSYVGQQYGYTF,TGTGCCAGCAGTTATGTCGGACAGCAATATGGCTACACCTTC
NA,TRBJ2-1,TRBV12-3/TRBV12-4,NA,CASSLAEDLNKVFPPEVAVFEQFF,TGTGCCAGCAGTTTAGCAGAGGACCTGAACAAGGTGTTCCCACCCGAGGTCGCTGTGTTTGAGCAGTTCTTC
NA,TRBJ1-2,TRBV5-1,TRBD1,CASSLTGVSGYTF,TGCGCCAGCAGCTTGACAGGGGTCTCTGGCTACACCTTC
NA,TRBJ1-2,TRBV29-1,TRBD1,CSVSSGGDYGYTF,TGCAGCGTTTCGTCAGGGGGCGACTATGGCTACACCTTC
NA,TRBJ1-4,TRBV27,TRBD1,CASSHGQVSEKLFF,TGTGCCAGCAGCCACGGACAGGTCTCTGAAAAACTGTTTTTT
NA,TRBJ2-3,TRBV20-1,NA,CSARDPMGLATDTQYF,TGCAGTGCTAGAGATCCGATGGGACTGGCTACAGATACGCAGTATTTT
NA,TRBJ1-2,TRBV19,NA,CASSIGQDNYGYTF,TGTGCCAGTAGTATTGGGCAGGATAACTATGGCTACACCTTC
NA,TRBJ2-1,TRBV6-5,NA,CASSYSPDPASYNEQFF,TGTGCCAGCAGTTACTCTCCGGACCCAGCATCCTACAATGAGCAGTTCTTC
NA,TRBJ2-1,TRBV5-5,NA,CASSFGQSYNEQFF,TGTGCCAGCAGCTTCGGTCAGAGCTACAATGAGCAGTTCTTC
NA,TRBJ2-6,TRBV24-1,TRBD1,CATSDGTGDGANVLTF,TGTGCCACCAGTGATGGGACAGGGGATGGGGCCAACGTCCTGACTTTC
NA,TRBJ2-5,TRBV6-2/TRBV6-3,NA,CASTAADWQETQYF,TGTGCCAGCACCGCCGCGGACTGGCAAGAGACCCAGTACTTC
NA,TRBJ2-5,TRBV6-6,TRBD1,CASSNTGTGNNEQYF,TGTGCCAGCAGTAACACCGGGACAGGGAACAATGAGCAGTACTTC
NA,TRBJ2-5,TRBV15,TRBD2,CATSRGHRTSGGAFQETQYF,TGTGCCACCAGCAGAGGACATAGGACTAGCGGGGGGGCCTTCCAAGAGACCCAGTACTTC
many,TRBJ1-5,TRBV3-1,TRBD1,CASSPSTGSNQPQHF,TGTGCCAGCAGCCCCTCGACAGGGAGCAATCAGCCCCAGCATTTT
few,TRBJ2-5,TRBV7-8,TRBD1,CASSGTGPETQYF,TGTGCCAGCAGCGGGACAGGGCCAGAGACCCAGTACTTC
NA,TRBJ1-5,TRBV28,NA,CASTLPEGGYSNQPQHF,TGTGCCAGCACCCTTCCTGAGGGGGGGTATAGCAATCAGCCCCAGCATTTT
NA,TRBJ2-3,TRBV20-1,TRBD1,CSARDPGQGADTQYF,TGCAGTGCTAGAGATCCGGGACAGGGGGCAGATACGCAGTATTTT
few,TRBJ2-7,TRBV6-2/TRBV6-3,NA,CASRTVRLGRGHEQYF,TGTGCCAGCAGGACGGTTCGGTTGGGAAGGGGCCACGAGCAGTACTTC
NA,TRBJ1-6,TRBV10-3,TRBD1,CAIRTTGINSPLHF,TGTGCCATCAGAACGACAGGGATCAATTCACCCCTCCACTTT
once,TRBJ2-7,TRBV29-1,NA,CSVVGPHNYEQYF,TGCAGCGTTGTTGGCCCACACAATTACGAGCAGTACTTC